This T cell receptor (beta chain) stems from a study of graft-versus-host responses after intestinal transplantation. Clones were read by immunoSEQ multiplex PCR, and TCRdb kept only the in-frame ones, dropping some. Among roughly 90,000 clones listed, about 88% were seen once. To note about this clone: What it recognizes is unknown.

Study observations and caveats: Researchers found GvH clones in recipient marrow, and some showed up first in ileum or blood.

There are 13 residues in the CDR3. V lost 5 bases to trimming and J lost 6 bases; unmatched junction nucleotides: 4. Germline CDR1 reads SGHTA; CDR2 reads FQGNSA. The chain is built from TRBV7-2 and TRBJ2-3; 8 bases are a match to TRBD2. This clonotype was obtained from a human donor who was the organ donor for an intestinal transplant. The sample here was unstimulated CD4+ T cells sorted from spleen or lymph node cells, taken before transplant. As DNA, the CDR3 is TGTGCCAGCAGCCGGGAGGGCTGGGATACGCAGTATTTT. The encoded protein is CASSREGWDTQYF.